The entry below describes one TCR beta chain. This clone occurred a few times. Its antigen has not been determined. Nothing much larger sits one base from this clone, and base qualities are not available. The CDR3 measures 14 amino acids from cysteine to phenylalanine. The read is trimmed to its CDR3 DNA, 42 bases read in frame from base 1. The trim is 0 bases for V and 8 bases for J, with a gap of 13 bases between the germline ends. CDR1 is given as LGHNA and CDR2 as YSLEER, both from the germline V gene. At diagnosis, tumor, uninvolved tumor-adjacent lung and peripheral blood were collected and then preserved as a mix of FFPE and fresh-frozen material. Blood samples were analyzed as peripheral blood mononuclear cells for TCR repertoire profiling. TCR beta CDR3 regions were sequenced from DNA using the immunoSEQ Assay. The original pipeline was this. T cell density was computed as TCR beta template counts normalized to usable DNA estimated by amplifying housekeeping genes. Richness was estimated with the preseqR package, extrapolating to 400,000 templates for PBMC samples and 120,000 templates for tissue samples. Clonality was defined as one minus Pielou's evenness. Tissue-enriched TCRs were identified through differential abundance testing performed on productive amino-acid clonotypes, with a minimum total count of 5 and an alpha of 0.1. The Jaccard Index and the Morisita Overlap Index were used to measure repertoire overlap between compartments. GLIPH grouped TCR beta CDR3s together with public tetramer-defined viral CDR3s, and a viral motif had to include at least three viral sequences and show V-gene enrichment. TCRdb took over this immuneACCESS table, retaining in-frame rearrangements with V and J assigned. Such tables are incomplete; in checked studies, under half of the missing clones stem from an unresolved V gene, and the remainder is unexplained. The V and J calls and clone size are taken from that table; D and trimming were inferred from the DNA. The sample data list 60,000 to 65,000 clones, and almost 90% of these were observed just once. Under 2.5% of the sample is in the top ten clones.

This entry is derived from a study of T cells in localized non-small cell lung cancer (dated by TCRdb to the early 2020s). Study-level background: T cell repertoires of 236 early-stage NSCLC patients were analyzed, with tumors being compared against uninvolved tumor-adjacent lungs. The cohort consisted of 236 treatment-naive NSCLC patients whose localized lung tumors had been resected. A mean age of 66.3 years was recorded for the NSCLC patients, of whom 120 to 150 were male and 107 were female.

Results the study describes overall, beyond this receptor: Because the study design was exploratory, TCR variables were selected using unadjusted p-values without false-discovery rate correction. Higher T cell density in blood was associated with longer overall survival, whereas higher clonality in adjacent lung was associated with shorter survival. Because multi-region tumor sequencing was not done, intratumor heterogeneity could not be ruled out. Uninvolved tumor-adjacent lung showed the highest T cell clonality, higher than tumor, which suggests more focused antigenic responses in the uninvolved tumor-adjacent lung. A median of around 57 of the top 100 tumor clones turned up in the paired uninvolved adjacent lung, and 28 of those clones also ranked among the top 100 of that same adjacent lung.

This receptor was taken from a woman aged 35-70 years with stage I lung adenocarcinoma. Recombination joined TRBV4-3 with TRBJ1-2, with a weak D call of TRBD1 (5 bases match). This specimen consisted of peripheral blood, obtained before any cancer treatment. CDR3 sequence: CASSQDPQGRGYTF. The nucleotides are TGCGCCAGCAGCCAAGATCCCCAGGGAAGGGGCTACACCTTC.